This TCR beta chain came from a study of blood T cell repertoires in COVID-19. Overall study context: The United States, Italy and Spain supplied acute and convalescent COVID-19 samples. PBMCs, B-cell-depleted T cells, or T cells were the source of the cDNA or gDNA that made up the material.

Germline CDR1 LNHDA, CDR2 SQIVND (reference sequence). The CDR3 extends over 16 amino acids. V shed 8 bases, J shed 7 bases, and the junction held 19 bases outside the gene matches. In the original workflow: Amplifying reference gene primers gave estimates of nucleated cell counts. TCRdb's table, derived via immunoSEQ multiplex PCR, lists solely in-frame clones and lacks some. V, J and clone size reflect that table, while D and trimming were determined from the DNA. The sample includes more than 85,000 clones, approximately 89% of them seen just once. This receptor was identified in a man in his sixties with acute or convalescent COVID-19. The chain combines TRBV19 with TRBJ1-2; 7 nucleotides match TRBD1. The sequenced material came from peripheral blood. CDR3 sequence reads: CASAQPGQGEFRGYTF. The CDR3 DNA reads TGTGCCAGTGCTCAACCCGGGCAGGGGGAATTCCGTGGCTACACCTTC.